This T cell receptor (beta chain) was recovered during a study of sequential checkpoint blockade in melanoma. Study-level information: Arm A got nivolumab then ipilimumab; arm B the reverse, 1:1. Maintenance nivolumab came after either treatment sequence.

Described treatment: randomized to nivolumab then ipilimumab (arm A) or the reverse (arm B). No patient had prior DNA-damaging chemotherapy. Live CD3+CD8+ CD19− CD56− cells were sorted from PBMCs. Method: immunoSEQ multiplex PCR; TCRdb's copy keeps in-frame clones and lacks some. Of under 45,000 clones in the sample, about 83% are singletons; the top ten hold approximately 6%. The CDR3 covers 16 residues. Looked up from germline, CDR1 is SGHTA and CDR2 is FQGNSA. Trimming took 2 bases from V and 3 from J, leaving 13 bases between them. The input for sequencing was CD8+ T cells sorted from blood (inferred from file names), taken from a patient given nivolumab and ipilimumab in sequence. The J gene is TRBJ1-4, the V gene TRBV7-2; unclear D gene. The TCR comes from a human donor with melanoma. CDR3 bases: TGTGCCAGCAGCTTATCTGGCGGGGATCCTAATGAAAAACTGTTTTTT. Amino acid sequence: CASSLSGGDPNEKLFF.